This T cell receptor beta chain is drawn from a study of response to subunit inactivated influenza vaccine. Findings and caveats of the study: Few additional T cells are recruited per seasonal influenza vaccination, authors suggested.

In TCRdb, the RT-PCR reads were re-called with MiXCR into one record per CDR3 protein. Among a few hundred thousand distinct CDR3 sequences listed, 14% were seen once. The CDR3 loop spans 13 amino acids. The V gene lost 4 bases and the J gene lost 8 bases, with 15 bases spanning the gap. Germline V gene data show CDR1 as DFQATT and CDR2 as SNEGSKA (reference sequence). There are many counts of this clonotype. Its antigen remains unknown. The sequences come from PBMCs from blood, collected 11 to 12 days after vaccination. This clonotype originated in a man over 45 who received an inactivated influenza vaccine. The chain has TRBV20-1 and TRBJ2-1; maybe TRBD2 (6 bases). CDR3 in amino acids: CSAIGGVGDEQFF. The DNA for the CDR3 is TGCAGTGCTATCGGCGGGGTGGGCGATGAGCAGTTCTTC.